Following are 14 T cell receptor beta chains from one sample sequenced in a study of T-cell memory formation after mild COVID-19 (dated by TCRdb to the early 2020s). Library method: 5' RACE. The sample was run on an Illumina NovaSeq 6000. Starting from the raw public reads, TCRdb applied fastp trimming at Q25, assembled clones with MiXCR and retained in-frame beta chains. Rows merge per CDR3 protein into single entries with the most common DNA and genes. For this sample there are about 540,000 distinct CDR3 sequences; about a fifth appear just once. The ten biggest clones cover around 12% of the sample. The sequencing sample was made of PBMCs or a T cell subset sorted from them (not recorded which). The receptor set was obtained from an adult woman who had mild COVID-19 (a few samples of this study predate the infection). The sample titles of this study are shuffled in the database, so cell type and time point are left out; the donor was told from shared clones.

This clonotype was counted at least ten times. V and J are TRBV7-9 and TRBJ2-7, with D hard to call. Trimming took off 3 bases at V and 6 bases at J, with 18 bases between the two ends. Germline CDR1 reads SEHNR; CDR2 reads FQNEAQ (reference sequence). The CDR3 loop spans 15 amino acids. The CDR3 is CASSLDGAPLLEQYF. CDR3 DNA: TGTGCCAGCAGCTTGGACGGAGCACCTCTACTCGAGCAGTACTTC.

The CDR3 region has the DNA TGTGCCAGCAGGAATGACAGGGTATCCTACAATGAGCAGTTCTTC. Its protein product is CASRNDRVSYNEQFF. The chain has TRBV2 and TRBJ2-1; the match to TRBD1 covers 7 bases. The CDR3 contains 15 residues. With 6 bases clipped from V and 1 base from J, the junction kept 6 bases outside the gene matches. Germline V lookup: CDR1 SNHLY, CDR2 FYNNEI.

The chain couples TRBV24-1 to TRBJ2-1; 9 positions match TRBD2. The CDR3 contains 16 residues. V lost 9 bases to trimming and J lost 8 bases; unmatched junction nucleotides: 16. Germline loops: CDR1 KGHDR, CDR2 SFDVKD. The CDR3, as DNA: TGTGCCACCGGCGACAGGAGGACTAGCGCCAGGGATGAGCAGTTCTTC. Protein: CATGDRRTSARDEQFF.

V gene TRBV7-3 combines with J gene TRBJ2-2; weak D call: TRBD1 (5 bases). Germline CDR1 and CDR2: SGHTA and FQGTGA. CDR3 size: 13 residues. V was pared by 5 bases and J by 7 bases, with 11 bases between. For the CDR3, the DNA is TGTGCCAGCAGCCCGTCAGGGTACGGGGAGCTGTTTTTT. The encoded protein is CASSPSGYGELFF.

The CDR3 sequence is CASSIGTDQETQYF. CDR3 coding DNA: TGCGCCAGCAGCATCGGGACAGATCAAGAGACCCAGTACTTC. The rearrangement uses TRBV5-1 and TRBJ2-5, with TRBD1 matching 7 bases. The CDR3 totals 14 residues. Germline CDR1 is SGHRS and CDR2 is YFSETQ. The V segment lost 4 bases and the J segment 2 bases; nucleotides outside the gene matches: 5.

This clonotype appeared many times. Germline is not matched at one junction end, which may reflect a read error. The V call is TRBV5-1, the J call TRBJ2-7; TRBD2 is a possible D gene (7 bases). Per the germline V gene, CDR1 is SGHRS and CDR2 is YFSETQ. The CDR3 runs to 14 residues. The CDR3 region has the DNA TGTGCCAGCAGCTTAGGGGGGGGCTCCTACGAGCAGTACTTC. Its translation: CASSLGGGSYEQYF.

V gene TRBV20-1 combines with J gene TRBJ1-1, with D hard to call. V was shortened by 6 bases and J by 2 bases, with 10 bases between the two germline ends. CDR3 length: 12 residues. CDR1 and CDR2 from the germline V gene are DFQATT and SNEGSKA (reference sequence). CDR3 DNA: TGCAGTGCCCCCAGCGGCAACACTGAAGCTTTCTTT. Its translation: CSAPSGNTEAFF.

Note on this clonotype: The junction shows a germline mismatch at one end, possibly a read error. V usage is TRBV11-2 and J usage is TRBJ2-2, with 8 bases matching TRBD2. The CDR3 sequence is 21 residues long. Germline CDR1 and CDR2: SGHAT and FQNNGV. The CDR3 DNA is TGTGCCAGCAGCCCTACCATGGCGACGGGAGGGGTAGACGCGAAGACCGGGGAGCTGTTTTTT. It yields the protein CASSPTMATGGVDAKTGELFF.

This rearrangement joins TRBV5-1 to TRBJ1-1; TRBD1 agrees at 9 bases. Trimming cost V 0 bases and J 1 base; bases outside gene matches: 4. The CDR3 length is 16 residues. Germline V CDR1 and CDR2: SGHRS, YFSETQ. In DNA form, the CDR3 reads TGCGCCAGCAGCTTGGGGACAGGGGCCTCGAACACTGAAGCTTTCTTT. The encoded protein is CASSLGTGASNTEAFF. Supplemented by reference TRBV5-1 and TRBJ1-1, the full variable domain reads KAGVTQTPRYLIKTRGQQVTLSCSPISGHRSVSWYQQTPGQGLQFLFEYFSETQRNKGNFPGRFSGRQFSNSRSEMNVSTLELGDSALYLCASSLGTGASNTEAFFGQGTRLTVV.

This clonotype was counted only a few times. The DNA of the CDR3 is TGTGCCACCCAGACAGCAACTAATGAAAAACTGTTTTTT. Translated: CATQTATNEKLFF. This chain uses TRBV6-5 with TRBJ1-4; D perhaps matches TRBD1 (5 bases). In germline, CDR1 is MNHEY, CDR2 SVGAGI. This CDR3 has 13 amino acids. V was pared by 10 bases and J by 0 bases, with 9 bases between.

This clonotype appeared a few times. The rearrangement links TRBV18 to TRBJ2-1; 12 bases map to TRBD1. CDR3 length: 15 residues. With 1 base clipped from V and 6 bases from J, the junction kept 1 base outside the gene matches. From germline, CDR1 is KGHSH and CDR2 LQKENI. In DNA form, the CDR3 reads TGTGCCAGCTCACCACGGGGACAGGGGGCCAATGAGCAGTTCTTC. This codes for CASSPRGQGANEQFF.

The V gene is TRBV7-8, the J gene TRBJ2-1; D unclear. Germline values: CDR1 SGHVS, CDR2 FQNEAQ. The CDR3 has 12 amino acids. Trimming cost V 7 bases and J 2 bases, with 6 bases left between them. The CDR3 nucleotides read TGTGCCAGCACCACCGCCTACAATGAGCAGTTCTTC. Translated: CASTTAYNEQFF.

This clonotype was observed a handful of times. V gene TRBV5-1 combines with J gene TRBJ2-5; 10 nucleotides match TRBD2. The CDR3 length is 17 residues. After removal of 6 bases from V and 5 bases from J, the junction contained 16 bases not matched to a gene. CDR1 and CDR2 (germline): SGHRS, YFSETQ. In nucleotides, the CDR3 is TGCGCCAGCACTGGAGGGGCTAGCGGGGGCCCCTGGGAGACCCAGTACTTC. Its translation is CASTGGASGGPWETQYF.

This clonotype has more than one count but fewer than ten. The chain carries TRBV29-1 and TRBJ2-1; TRBD1 matches 10 bases. Losses at the gene ends were 0 bases for V and 8 bases for J; bases not matched to a gene: 7. CDR3 length: 15 residues. Per germline, CDR1 SQVTM and CDR2 ANQGSEA. In nucleotides, the CDR3 is TGCAGCGTTGAAGATCCGGACAGGGGGTCTTATGAGCAGTTCTTC. Translation gives CSVEDPDRGSYEQFF.